This T cell receptor (beta chain) was recovered during a study of blood T cell repertoires in COVID-19. Study in general: Donors in the United States, Italy and Spain gave samples during acute or convalescent COVID-19. Sample material is recorded as cDNA or gDNA derived from T cells, B-cell-depleted T cells, or PBMCs.

In the original processing: Reference gene primer amplification gave estimated nucleated cell counts. Sequencing was performed with immunoSEQ multiplex PCR; in TCRdb, only in-frame clones are kept and a portion is missing. The D gene and trimming were derived from the DNA, and the V and J assignments and clone size from that table. The sample lists about 26,000 clones; roughly three quarters were seen once. The CDR3 runs to 15 residues. Germline V gene lookup returns CDR1 SGHKS and CDR2 YYEKEE (reference sequence). V was clipped by 4 bases and J by 4 bases; unmatched bases: 11. This chain joins TRBV5-5 and TRBJ2-7, with 7 positions matching TRBD1. The sample was peripheral blood. The origin of this receptor is a man older than 75 with active or convalescent COVID-19. The CDR3 region is CASSQGTDPRYEQYF. In DNA form, the CDR3 reads TGTGCCAGCAGCCAGGGGACAGACCCTAGATACGAGCAGTACTTC. Filled out from reference TRBV5-5 and TRBJ2-7, the complete variable domain reads DAGVTQSPTHLIKTRGQQVTLRCSPISGHKSVSWYQQVLGQGPQFIFQYYEKEERGRGNFPDRFSARQFPNYSSELNVNALLLGDSALYLCASSQGTDPRYEQYFGPGTRLTVT.